By share, the clone carrying this TCR beta chain counts as medium-sized. Its antigen is still unknown. Per the study methods: In papillary thyroid cancer, a distant-metastasis classifier was built using CDR3 differences across clinicopathological groups. TCRdb re-analyzed the PCR reads using MiXCR. These V and J calls derive from TCRdb rather than the authors' analysis. The table has some 10,000 clones, around a quarter seen once; the top ten hold 7.5% to 10%. This sample was taken from a study of metastatic and nonmetastatic thyroid tumors. On the study more broadly: Repertoire data that came from the blood and tumor or nodule tissue of malignant and benign thyroid patients were compared.

Findings and caveats of the study: Malignant thyroid tumors reportedly exceeded benign nodules significantly in TCR beta diversity, with the difference appearing in blood and tumor.

All patients reached thyroid surgery having received no treatment beforehand. Sample: tumor tissue. The sequence came from a female donor with papillary thyroid cancer or a benign thyroid nodule (not recorded which). Some clones in this sample may be carry-over from other donors' samples.

The CDR3 spells CASSLDSPRADTQYF. The DNA for the CDR3 is TGTGCCAGCAGCTTAGACTCCCCGAGGGCAGATACGCAGTATTTT. The rearrangement uses TRBV11-3 and TRBJ2-3, with a possible D match to TRBD2 (5 bases). The CDR3 consists of 15 residues. The V and J ends lost 0 bases and 4 bases respectively, with 11 bases between them. From germline, CDR1 is SGHNT and CDR2 YENEEA.